This entry describes one T cell receptor beta chain. Germline lookup yields CDR1 SGHTA and CDR2 FQGNSA. The CDR3 is 16 residues long. Deletions cut 2 bases from V and 4 bases from J, with 14 bases between. This entry belongs to a study of T cell changes during pregnancy in multiple sclerosis. This table comes from immunoSEQ multiplex PCR, and its TCRdb copy is limited to in-frame clones, with some not included. This table holds under 95,000 clones, approximately 92% found once. This clonotype was sampled from a female donor in good health, enrolled as a control in a pregnancy study. This material consisted of peripheral blood, taken in the second trimester of pregnancy. This chain uses TRBV7-2 with TRBJ1-4, with D uncertain. The CDR3 DNA is TGTGCCAGCAGCTTATTTCACCGTGGCCTTAATGAAAAACTGTTTTTT. Translation gives CASSLFHRGLNEKLFF.